The rows below give T cell receptor beta chains drawn from one sample of a study of blood T cells in healthy people across ages. TCRdb re-called the 5' RACE reads with MiXCR, one entry per CDR3 protein. Here the sample spans fewer than 900,000 distinct CDR3 sequences, 40% to 45% being singletons. Sequencing was performed on blood. These receptors came from a woman aged 60-70 years in good health. The CDR3 runs from the conserved cysteine through the conserved F or W.

v_gene	j_gene	CDR3aa
TRBV20-1	TRBJ2-5	CSARDVKTGPSPETQYF
TRBV5-1	TRBJ2-7	CASTLGPGSSYEQYF
TRBV7-3	TRBJ2-5	CASSLTGGATETQYF
TRBV12-3/TRBV12-4	TRBJ2-1	CASSFTGRASYNEQFF
TRBV12-3/TRBV12-4	TRBJ2-1	CASEPWREGPYNEQFF
TRBV4-2	TRBJ2-7	CASSQEKGTGAYEQYF
TRBV7-7	TRBJ2-3	CASSLGTSGRPDTQYF
TRBV6-1	TRBJ2-7	CASWGYEQYF
TRBV27	TRBJ2-3	CASSPLDVMSTDTQYF
TRBV20-1	TRBJ2-3	CSARDPTGVPDTQYF
TRBV28	TRBJ1-2	CASSPRVPGYTF
TRBV6-1	TRBJ2-7	CASRDMSYEQYF
TRBV3-1	-	CASGQGSDRYEQYF
TRBV25-1	TRBJ1-5	CASSSLPGQVALGPQPQHF
TRBV25-1	TRBJ2-2	CASAAGSNTGELFF
TRBV12-3/TRBV12-4	TRBJ2-5	CASSLDGRAINGQYF
TRBV11-2	TRBJ1-1	CASSQRAGITEAFF
TRBV12-3/TRBV12-4	TRBJ1-2	CASSLGQSGNYGYTF
TRBV4-1	TRBJ2-5	CASSQDFAGSDQETQYF